This TCR beta chain was recovered during a study of cytomegalovirus exposure and HLA in healthy donors. This clone has only a few counts. What it binds is unknown. PCR employed 60 Vbeta and 13 Jbeta primers. Clones were read by immunoSEQ multiplex PCR, and TCRdb kept only the in-frame ones, dropping some. The top ten hold approximately 5.4% of the sample, which has 55,000 to 70,000 clones, under 85% seen once. Study-level points and caveats: The study labeled roughly 160 TCR beta chains cytomegalovirus-associated. Researchers reported in a later analysis that a missense DCLRE1C variant was tied to TCR beta V- and J-gene trimming.

The material sequenced was PBMCs. This TCR was sampled from a male donor in good health and CMV-seropositive.

CDR3 loop: CASSLQGGGEGYTF. In nucleotides, the CDR3 is TGTGCCAGCAGTTTACAGGGCGGGGGGGAAGGCTACACCTTC. The V gene is TRBV28, the J gene TRBJ1-2; possibly TRBD1 for D (5 bases). The CDR3 covers 14 residues. The germline CDR1 and CDR2 sequences are MDHEN and SYDVKM. With 2 bases removed from V and 8 bases from J, the gap between germline ends came to 15 bases.